One TCR beta chain is described in this entry. Its antigen is still unknown. RNA transcripts served as template for amplifying TCR beta CDR3 sequences. The workflow started with a first-round RT-PCR run with HTBI primers and then moved on to a second-round multiplex PCR. TCRdb redid the calling of the multiplex PCR reads with MiXCR, one entry per CDR3 protein. The sample includes 650,000 to 900,000 distinct CDR3 sequences, 40% of them seen just once. The data belong to a study of Graves' ophthalmopathy and Graves' hyperthyroidism. Study-wide results and limits: Classification of ophthalmopathy versus stable hyperthyroidism by a 13-signature model yielded 85% to 90% sensitivity and approximately 79% specificity.

V trimming: 6 bases; J trimming: 6 bases; junction bases outside the gene matches: 6. This CDR3 region has 14 residues. Per the germline V gene, CDR1 is SEHNR and CDR2 is FQNEAQ (reference sequence). The PBMCs originated from more than 8 ml of fresh peripheral blood. The rearrangement links TRBV7-9 to TRBJ2-2, with 8 bases that match TRBD2. Sequencing input: peripheral blood. The TCR was taken from an adult man with Graves' ophthalmopathy. In nucleotides, the CDR3 is TGTGCCAGCAGACGGGGGGGCAGGTCCGGGGAGCTGTTTTTT. Translated: CASRRGGRSGELFF.